The 29 T cell receptor beta chains below come from one sample, sequenced in a study of CD8+ T cells in alopecia areata. After isolation, RNA underwent reverse transcription to generate cDNA as the sequencing template. The repertoire was sequenced with immunoSEQ multiplex PCR; TCRdb's copy has only in-frame clones and lacks some. The table shows roughly 150,000 clones, with about 54% occurring only once. Sequenced: CD4+ T cells sorted from blood. The receptors come from a human donor in good health.

A few counts support this clone. This sequence joins TRBV29-1 and TRBJ2-5; possible D gene TRBD1, 6 bases. The CDR3 is made up of 13 amino acids. The V gene lost 7 bases and the J gene lost 5 bases, with 17 bases spanning the gap. Germline CDR1 is SQVTM and CDR2 is ANQGSEA. CDR3 in amino acids: CSGWTASRETQYF. Written as DNA, the CDR3 is TGCAGCGGTTGGACAGCAAGCAGGGAGACCCAGTACTTC.

The gene calls are TRBV4-1 and TRBJ2-5, with 8 bases fitting TRBD1. CDR1 is MGHRA and CDR2 is YSYEKL in the germline V gene. Trimming removed 1 base from V and 1 base from J; junction bases left unmatched: 5. The CDR3 is 16 residues long. DNA for the CDR3: TGCGCCAGCAGCCAAGCCCCAACAGGGGGCCAAGAGACCCAGTACTTC. Protein sequence: CASSQAPTGGQETQYF.

This clone has a handful of counts. The chain uses TRBV18 and TRBJ2-5; D might be TRBD2 (5 bases). The length of the CDR3 is 14 residues. The V end was cut by 4 bases, the J end by 4 bases, with 13 bases between. Germline CDR1 is KGHSH and CDR2 is LQKENI. The CDR3 loop reads CASSQRPRGETQYF. The CDR3 region has the DNA TGTGCCAGCTCACAGAGGCCCCGGGGAGAGACCCAGTACTTC. The full variable domain, in which reference TRBV18 and TRBJ2-5 provide the parts outside the CDR3, is NAGVMQNPRHLVRRRGQEARLRCSPMKGHSHVYWYRQLPEEGLKFMVYLQKENIIDESGMPKERFSAEFPKEGPSILRIQQVVRGDSAAYFCASSQRPRGETQYFGPGTRLLVL.

The chain links TRBV15 to TRBJ2-1; TRBD1 matches at 9 bases. The CDR3 length is 15 residues. V trimming: 6 bases; J trimming: 8 bases; junction bases outside the gene matches: 11. Looked up from germline, CDR1 is LNHNV and CDR2 is YYDKDF (reference sequence). CDR3 DNA: TGTGCCACCAGTCACCGGGACAGGGCATTCGATGAGCAGTTCTTC. Encoded protein: CATSHRDRAFDEQFF.

There are a few counts of this clone. The chain couples TRBV14 to TRBJ1-5; the D is unclear. This CDR3 is 14 amino acids long. Trimming removed 1 base at V and 3 bases at J, with 7 bases between. CDR1 and CDR2 (germline): SGHDN, FVKESK. CDR3: CASSQGGNNQPQHF. The CDR3 nucleotides read TGTGCCAGCAGCCAAGGAGGAAACAATCAGCCCCAGCATTTT.

This clone was seen a handful of times. This rearrangement joins TRBV29-1 to TRBJ1-1, with 9 nucleotides matching TRBD1. V was pared by 7 bases and J by 5 bases, with 5 bases of the junction left unmatched. This CDR3 comprises 12 residues. CDR1 and CDR2 from the germline V gene are SQVTM and ANQGSEA. The chain's CDR3 is CSAVTGGTEAFF. CDR3 coding DNA: TGCAGCGCTGTGACAGGGGGTACTGAAGCTTTCTTT.

This rearrangement joins TRBV14 to TRBJ2-5, with unresolved D. Per germline, CDR1 SGHDN and CDR2 FVKESK. The CDR3 has 13 residues. The germline V and J ends were trimmed by 2 bases and 2 bases, with 6 bases remaining between them. The CDR3 DNA reads as TGTGCCAGCAGCCAAATGAGACAAGAGACCCAGTACTTC. This sequence encodes CASSQMRQETQYF.

The CDR3 loop reads CASSVSNEQFF. In DNA form, the CDR3 reads TGCGCCAGCAGCGTTAGCAATGAGCAGTTCTTC. V usage is TRBV5-1 and J usage is TRBJ2-1, with no clear D. The germline CDR1 and CDR2 sequences are SGHRS and YFSETQ. The CDR3 is 11 residues long. The V end lost 4 bases, the J end lost 6 bases, and 5 bases lay between the germline ends.

The chain links TRBV29-1 to TRBJ2-1; possible D gene TRBD2, 5 bases. From germline, CDR1 is SQVTM and CDR2 ANQGSEA. V shed 7 bases and J shed 9 bases, with 13 bases lying between them. This CDR3 comprises 11 residues. The CDR3 here is CSANLGSEQFF. The CDR3, as DNA: TGCAGCGCCAACTTAGGGAGTGAGCAGTTCTTC.

For this clone: Within the sample, other DNA sequences also encode this same CDR3. The gene calls are TRBV29-1 and TRBJ1-4; no definite D call. Germline values: CDR1 SQVTM, CDR2 ANQGSEA. This CDR3 region has 13 residues. With 6 bases removed from V and 0 bases from J, the gap between germline ends came to 8 bases. The DNA for the CDR3 is TGCAGCGTCCGTCGTACAACTAATGAAAAACTGTTTTTT. Translating it yields CSVRRTTNEKLFF.

The rearrangement uses TRBV15 and TRBJ2-1, with 7 bases matching TRBD2. The CDR3 length is 15 residues. V lost 0 bases and J lost 7; bases outside the gene matches: 6. Germline values: CDR1 LNHNV, CDR2 YYDKDF (reference sequence). The CDR3: CATSREGGSLNEQFF. The DNA of the CDR3 is TGTGCCACCAGCAGAGAGGGCGGGAGCTTGAATGAGCAGTTCTTC.

This sequence joins TRBV4-1 and TRBJ2-2; no definite D call. Germline V gene data show CDR1 as MGHRA and CDR2 as YSYEKL. V was cut by 3 bases and J by 7 bases, with 12 bases left in between. The CDR3 covers 14 residues. CDR3 coding DNA: TGCGCCAGCAGCCAGGGAACAAGGGTCGGGGAGCTGTTTTTT. Translating it yields CASSQGTRVGELFF.

V gene TRBV6-1 combines with J gene TRBJ1-5, with TRBD1 as a possible D gene (6 bases). V dropped 6 bases and J dropped 6 bases, with 12 bases sitting between them. CDR1 is MNHNS and CDR2 is SASEGT in the germline V gene. The CDR3 is made up of 13 amino acids. The CDR3 nucleotides read TGTGCCAGCAGCACAGGGTTCTCTCAGCCCCAGCATTTT. It translates to CASSTGFSQPQHF.

The chain uses TRBV2 and TRBJ1-5; D is uncertain. Germline lookup yields CDR1 SNHLY and CDR2 FYNNEI. The V and J ends lost 1 base and 3 bases respectively, with 7 bases between them. The CDR3 has 14 amino acids. CDR3 nucleotide sequence: TGTGCCAGCAGTGAAGGAGGGAACAATCAGCCCCAGCATTTT. This translates into CASSEGGNNQPQHF.

This clone was counted only a few times. The J gene is TRBJ2-2, the V gene TRBV2, with D hard to call. Germline lookup yields CDR1 SNHLY and CDR2 FYNNEI. The CDR3 is 14 residues long. The V and J ends lost 5 bases and 4 bases respectively, with 11 bases between them. The CDR3 sequence is CASSRRSPTGELFF. The CDR3 region has the DNA TGTGCCAGCAGTAGGCGGAGTCCCACCGGGGAGCTGTTTTTT.

This clone has a handful of counts. V usage is TRBV7-9 and J usage is TRBJ1-5; D not resolved. Germline values: CDR1 SEHNR, CDR2 FQNEAQ (reference sequence). V lost 2 bases, J lost 4 bases, and 3 bases lay in between. The CDR3 length is 12 residues. The CDR3 region is CASSLTNQPQHF. In DNA, the CDR3 is TGTGCCAGCAGCTTAACAAATCAGCCCCAGCATTTT.

The chain recombines TRBV10-3 with TRBJ2-7; the match to TRBD2 covers 9 bases. The ends lost 11 bases at V and 4 bases at J; junction bases unmatched: 3. The CDR3 extends over 11 amino acids. The germline CDR1 and CDR2 sequences are ENHRY and SYGVKD. The CDR3 DNA follows: TGTGCCTCCACTAGCGGGTACGAGCAGTACTTC. Its translation is CASTSGYEQYF.

The CDR3 DNA is TGTGCCAGCAGGGAAAGGACGGGAGGGCCCCAGCATTTT. This codes for CASRERTGGPQHF. The chain joins TRBV6-5 to TRBJ1-5; D is unresolved. In germline, CDR1 is MNHEY, CDR2 SVGAGI. V lost 6 bases and J lost 9, with 15 bases in between. The CDR3 sequence is 13 residues long.

The chain has TRBV6-5 and TRBJ2-7, with D unclear. V gave up 7 bases and J gave up 5 bases, with 12 bases separating them. The V gene's germline CDR1 is MNHEY and CDR2 SVGAGI. The CDR3 length is 12 residues. CDR3 bases: TGTGCCAGCACCGAGTGGGGAAACGAGCAGTACTTC. Its translation is CASTEWGNEQYF.

The chain has TRBV6-5 and TRBJ2-5, with D maybe TRBD1 (6 bases). CDR3 length: 12 residues. The V end was cut by 6 bases, the J end by 5 bases, with 10 bases between. Germline loops: CDR1 MNHEY, CDR2 SVGAGI. The chain's CDR3 is CASSSDRETQYF. The CDR3 nucleotides read TGTGCCAGCAGCTCCGACAGGGAGACCCAGTACTTC.

The V gene is TRBV27, the J gene TRBJ1-2, with D tentatively TRBD1 (5 bases). Trimming removed 6 bases at V and 4 bases at J, with 12 bases between. The CDR3 length is 13 residues. Germline V gene lookup returns CDR1 MNHEY and CDR2 SMNVEV (reference sequence). The DNA for the CDR3 is TGTGCCAGCAGATTGGCCGGGGCCTATGGCTACACCTTC. Translated: CASRLAGAYGYTF.

This clone was seen only a few times. The chain combines TRBV28 with TRBJ1-5; maybe TRBD1 (5 bases). This CDR3 has 16 residues. Trimming pared 0 bases from V and 2 bases from J, leaving 11 bases between. The germline V gene encodes CDR1 MDHEN and CDR2 SYDVKM. The CDR3 sequence: CASSLWMGVGNQPQHF. The DNA of the CDR3 is TGTGCCAGCAGTTTATGGATGGGGGTGGGCAATCAGCCCCAGCATTTT.

The rearrangement joins TRBV4-2 to TRBJ2-6; D might be TRBD1 or TRBD2, each matching 5 bases. Germline V gene data show CDR1 as LGHNA and CDR2 as YNFKEQ. This CDR3 spans 17 amino acids. Deletions cut 4 bases from V and 2 bases from J, with 15 bases between. CDR3 sequence reads: CASSPASRDPGANVLTF. CDR3 coding DNA: TGTGCCAGCAGCCCCGCCTCTCGGGACCCTGGGGCCAACGTCCTGACTTTC.

This clone has just a few counts. The same CDR3 also results from other DNA sequences found in this sample. The V and J genes are TRBV2 and TRBJ2-5; TRBD1 matches 12 bases. The germline V gene has CDR1 SNHLY and CDR2 FYNNEI. The ends lost 6 bases at V and 5 bases at J; junction bases unmatched: 4. This CDR3 has 14 amino acids. CDR3 sequence reads: CASSGTGGAETQYF. CDR3 coding DNA: TGTGCCAGCAGCGGGACAGGGGGCGCGGAGACCCAGTACTTC.

This clone was detected a few times. The rearrangement joins TRBV30 to TRBJ2-3; D is unresolved. Per the germline V gene, CDR1 is GTSNPN and CDR2 is SVGIG (reference sequence). Trimming stripped 1 base from V and 8 bases from J, with 13 bases between. This CDR3 has 13 amino acids. DNA of the CDR3: TGTGCCTGGAGTGGAAACCTAAAGGGTACGCAGTATTTT. It specifies CAWSGNLKGTQYF.

The chain employs TRBV29-1 and TRBJ2-7; the D is unclear. This CDR3 spans 14 amino acids. V lost 0 bases, J lost 3 bases, and 12 bases lay in between. Germline V gene lookup returns CDR1 SQVTM and CDR2 ANQGSEA. CDR3 nucleotide sequence: TGCAGCGTTGAAGAGTCGTTCCCGTTCTACGAGCAGTACTTC. Its protein is CSVEESFPFYEQYF.

The rearrangement joins TRBV10-3 to TRBJ2-7, with a weak D call TRBD1 (6 bases). CDR1 is ENHRY, CDR2 SYGVKD, per germline. This CDR3 comprises 14 residues. Trimming took off 5 bases at V and 0 bases at J, with 11 bases between the two ends. This CDR3 is CAISSGTSSYEQYF. The CDR3 nucleotides read TGTGCCATCAGTTCCGGGACAAGCTCCTACGAGCAGTACTTC.

This clone was seen only a few times. The J gene is TRBJ2-7, the V gene TRBV23-1, with a weak D call TRBD1 (6 bases). TRBV23-1 is reported as an ORF; its role is uncertain. The CDR3 runs 13 residues. V was clipped by 7 bases and J by 4 bases, with 14 bases between them. The CDR3 protein is CASNRKGVYEQYF. CDR3 DNA sequence: TGCGCCAGCAATCGAAAGGGGGTTTACGAGCAGTACTTC.

This clone has only a few counts. The V call is TRBV9, the J call TRBJ1-1, with D unclear. The CDR3 length is 13 residues. V shed 0 bases and J shed 5 bases, with 8 bases lying between them. Germline-derived CDR1 and CDR2 are SGDLS and YYNGEE. This CDR3 reads CASSVGVQTEAFF. CDR3 nucleotide sequence: TGTGCCAGCAGCGTAGGTGTGCAGACTGAAGCTTTCTTT.